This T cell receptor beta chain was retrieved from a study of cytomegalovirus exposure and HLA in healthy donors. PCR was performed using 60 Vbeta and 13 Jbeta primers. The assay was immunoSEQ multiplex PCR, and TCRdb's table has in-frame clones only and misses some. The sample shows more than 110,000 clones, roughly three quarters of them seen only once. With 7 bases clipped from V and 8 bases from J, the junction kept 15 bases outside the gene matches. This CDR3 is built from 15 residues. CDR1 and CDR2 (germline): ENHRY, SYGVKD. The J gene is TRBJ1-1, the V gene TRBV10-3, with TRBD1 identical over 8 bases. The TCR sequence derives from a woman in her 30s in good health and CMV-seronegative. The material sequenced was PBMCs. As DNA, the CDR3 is TGTGCCATCACCCCGACAGGGGAAAGCAGAACCGAAGCTTTCTTT. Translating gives CAITPTGESRTEAFF.